This TCR beta chain was documented in a study of Ad26.COV2.S vaccination and SARS-CoV-2 variants. Study at large: Donor allocation was to the COV1001 Ad26.COV2.S trial arm.

CDR3 length: 15 amino acids. Trimming removed 5 bases from V and 5 bases from J; junction bases left unmatched: 11. The V gene's germline CDR1 is MNHEY and CDR2 SVGAGI. Data came from immunoSEQ multiplex PCR; TCRdb stores just in-frame clones and leaves some out. Of about 680,000 clones listed, 80% to 90% are singletons. Treatment given: around 19 received Ad26.COV2.S at low or high dose, single or two shots; five or six received placebo; per-sample allocation not given. Each sample was drawn 63 days after the first injection (of vaccine or placebo). The receptor was derived from a person aged 18 to 59 who received the Ad26.COV2.S COVID-19 vaccine or a placebo. This specimen was peripheral blood, taken in a trial of Ad26.COV2.S vaccine versus placebo. V and J are TRBV6-5 and TRBJ2-5; TRBD1 matches 7 bases. The DNA of the CDR3 is TGTGCCAGCAGTATTCCTCGACAGGGCGGGGAGACCCAGTACTTC. It translates to CASSIPRQGGETQYF.